This T cell receptor beta chain was obtained from a study of T cell clones after liver transplantation (dated by TCRdb to 2018 to 2020). For context, the study as a whole: The samples were obtained from ITN030ST, a randomized trial that attempted immunosuppression withdrawal within 2 years after liver transplantation. Subjects received no induction therapy and standard immunosuppression until randomization at 12-24 months post-transplant. Blood samples were taken pre-transplant, pre-randomization before withdrawal, and post-randomization after full withdrawal or failed withdrawal. Tolerance meant complete immunosuppression withdrawal for at least one year without liver enzymes rising beyond twice the upper limit of normal. Of the eight recipients, a few were HCV-positive, while the remaining recipients had been transplanted for non-autoimmune, non-viral indications. The studied cohort comprised 8 liver transplant recipients, 3 classified as tolerant and 5 as non-tolerant. After a pre-transplant mixed lymphocyte reaction, TCRbeta sequencing was used to pinpoint donor-reactive T cell clones, which were subsequently tracked in post-transplant blood. Third party-reactive TCRbeta sequences from pre-transplant MLRs were also identified as an antigen-independent comparator for donor-reactive sequences.

This clone has a single count. Its binding antigen is unknown. Base qualities are missing; no much larger clone stands one base away. The paper as a whole reports these results and caveats: When repertoire turnover was taken into account, detection of donor-reactive sequences was significantly reduced in 7 of 8 subjects for CD4 and in 8 of 8 subjects for CD8. Since no allograft tissue specimens were available, donor-reactive T cells may have migrated into the graft instead of being deleted. The conclusions were considered preliminary, being limited by small, heterogeneous patient numbers and non-standardized post-transplant time points. In a couple of subjects, low numbers of available donor cells limited the measurable donor-reactive repertoire. A significant post-transplant decrease in circulating donor-reactive CD4 TCRbeta sequences was observed in 5 of 8 subjects, irrespective of tolerance or HCV status. A greater decline was seen for donor-reactive sequences than for third party-reactive sequences, suggesting partial antigen-specific deletion unrelated to withdrawal success.

Thawed unstimulated PBMCs were stained for CD3, CD4 and CD8 and FACS-sorted into CD3+CD4+ and CD3+CD8+ populations. Each of the 8 studied subjects was randomized to immunosuppression withdrawal. The Qiagen DNeasy Blood and Tissue Kit was used to isolate genomic DNA. Counted from cysteine to phenylalanine, this CDR3 has 16 amino acids. Just the 48-base CDR3 DNA is kept, in frame starting at base 1. The germline V gene sets CDR1 to MDHEN and CDR2 to SYDVKM. V loses 7 bases, J loses 12 bases, and the germline ends lie 28 bases apart. High-throughput TCRbeta CDR3 sequencing of frozen genomic DNA was performed by immunoSEQ, with PCR amplification, mapping, bias correction and internal controls included. Concerning the study's data processing: Productive rearrangements were retained, and unique TCRbeta sequences were defined by the CDR3 nucleotide sequence together with the V and J gene. Donor-reactive sequences required at least 5-fold expansion in CFSE-low cells versus unstimulated pre-transplant cells and at least 0.01% frequency. Minimum frequency thresholds were set for each subject on the basis of the unstimulated sample with the lowest template count, so that a detection power of at least 90% was ensured. Jensen-Shannon divergence between the top 1000 TCRbeta sequences post-transplant and pre-transplant was used to measure repertoire turnover. Changes in detection of donor-reactive sequences were assessed with two-sided Fisher's exact tests. TCRdb carries this immuneACCESS record with in-frame sequences only. Its versions omit some clonotypes, under half of them owing to an unresolved V gene in the studies checked, with the rest unexplained. V and J calls and clone size are copied from that table; D and trimming were computed from the DNA. The sample includes about 120,000 clones, with 90% observed a single time. The ten largest clones represent 0.8% to 0.9% of the sample.

The sample in question was CD4+ T cells from blood, obtained 12 months after liver transplant. This TCR derives from a human patient who received a liver transplant. After a transplant, the graft donor may have provided part of the T cells. The V and J genes are TRBV28 and TRBJ2-1; possibly the D gene is TRBD1, per 5 matching bases. CDR3 reads: CASISVRYGATMTQFF. At the DNA level, the sequence is TGTGCCAGCATAAGTGTGAGGTATGGGGCGACAATGACGCAGTTCTTC. Here the CDR3 is joined to the reference TRBV28 and TRBJ2-1 genes, and the full variable domain is: DVKVTQSSRYLVKRTGEKVFLECVQDMDHENMFWYRQDPGLGLRLIYFSYDVKMKEKGDIPEGYSVSREKKERFSLILESASTNQTSMYLCASISVRYGATMTQFFGPGTRLTVL.